The following is a T cell receptor beta chain sequence with its context. Antigen specificity is unknown. Described treatment: roughly ten-day PBMC culture with coronavirus spike peptide pools or control peptides (ViraFEST assay). CDR1 and CDR2 from the germline V gene are DFQATT and SNEGSKA (reference sequence). The CDR3 loop spans 15 amino acids. V lost 0 bases and J lost 5, with 16 bases in between. The Oncomine TCR Beta short-read assay was what sequenced the DNA obtained from cultured CD4+ T cells. Each CDR3 protein gets one entry after TCRdb re-called the PCR reads with MiXCR. The repertoire holds under 7,500 distinct CDR3 sequences, with around 68% as singletons. This sample is part of a study of vaccination and CD4 T cells after COVID-19.

Sequencing used CD4+ T cells from blood, cultured in vitro. This sequence was found in a human donor who had recovered from COVID-19. The J gene is TRBJ2-5, the V gene TRBV20-1; D may correspond to TRBD1 or TRBD2 (5 bases each). In DNA form, the CDR3 reads TGCAGTGCTAGAGATGGCTCTGGGGGTTCGGAGACCCAGTACTTC. Translated, it gives CSARDGSGGSETQYF.